This TCR beta chain was sequenced during a study of blood T cell repertoires in COVID-19. Study summary: From the United States, Italy and Spain came samples of acute and convalescent COVID-19. PBMCs, B-cell-depleted T cells, or T cells were the source of the cDNA or gDNA that made up the material.

This clone has more than one count but fewer than ten. CDR1 is MNHEY, CDR2 SVGAGI, per germline. Trimming left V 6 bases short and J 2 bases short, with 11 bases between. CDR3 length: 14 residues. Sequencing used immunoSEQ multiplex PCR; TCRdb keeps in-frame clones, though not all of them. This sample has 200,000 to 250,000 clones; 80% to 90% occur once, and the top ten carry around 1%. Sequenced: peripheral blood. The chain recombines TRBV6-5 with TRBJ1-5; D is unclear. The source is a man aged 35-49 years with acute or convalescent COVID-19. The CDR3 reads CASSDKVGNQPQHF. CDR3 nucleotides: TGTGCCAGCAGCGACAAGGTGGGCAATCAGCCCCAGCATTTT.